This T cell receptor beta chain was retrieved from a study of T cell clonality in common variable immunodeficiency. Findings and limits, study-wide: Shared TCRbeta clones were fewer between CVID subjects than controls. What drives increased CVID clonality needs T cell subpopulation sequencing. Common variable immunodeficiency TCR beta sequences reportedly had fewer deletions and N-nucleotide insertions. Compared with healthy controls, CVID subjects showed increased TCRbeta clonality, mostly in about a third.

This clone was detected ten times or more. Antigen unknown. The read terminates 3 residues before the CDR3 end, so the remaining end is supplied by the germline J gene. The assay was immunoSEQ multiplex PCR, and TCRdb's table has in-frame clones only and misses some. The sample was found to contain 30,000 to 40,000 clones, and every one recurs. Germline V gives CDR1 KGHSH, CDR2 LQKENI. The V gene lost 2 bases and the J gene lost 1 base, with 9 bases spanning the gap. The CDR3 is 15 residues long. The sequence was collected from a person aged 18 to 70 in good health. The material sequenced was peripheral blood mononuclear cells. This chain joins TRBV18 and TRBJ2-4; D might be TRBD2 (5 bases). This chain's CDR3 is CASSPEGLAKNIQYF. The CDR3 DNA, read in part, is TGTGCCAGCTCACCAGAGGGCCTGGCCAAAAACATT.